This T cell receptor (beta chain) was documented in a study of T cell responses to AZD1222 COVID-19 vaccine. Regarding the study as a whole: Baseline antibody screening turned up just a handful of seropositive AZD1222 recipients. Possibly, clonal diversity was underestimated; donors were largely white British and included more females. Repertoires were sampled only after the peak T cell response. Spike-specific TCR breadth and depth grew following two AZD1222 doses.

Some clones are missing from TCRdb's copy, which holds only in-frame ones; the method was immunoSEQ multiplex PCR. Of about 120,000 clones listed, approximately 93% are singletons. CDR3 length: 17 amino acids. Germline V lookup: CDR1 SGHDT, CDR2 YYEEEE. The ends lost 5 bases at V and 7 bases at J; junction bases unmatched: 17. This clone appeared a single time. The antigen is undetermined. The clonotype comes from an adult in good health. This sequence joins TRBV5-6 and TRBJ2-2; TRBD2 matches at 7 bases. The sample here was peripheral blood, taken on day 0 of AZD1222 vaccination. CDR3 in amino acids: CASSRFGGVTSRGELFF. In DNA, the CDR3 is TGTGCCAGCAGTAGATTTGGGGGGGTAACGAGTCGCGGGGAGCTGTTTTTT.